The subject of this entry is one T cell receptor beta chain. Its antigen is unidentified. MiXCR was run by TCRdb on the reads, yielding one entry per CDR3 protein. The sample lists approximately 1,000,000 distinct CDR3 sequences, more than 25% seen once, with around 15% in the top ten. The sample is drawn from a study of T cell repertoires in cytomegalovirus infection. Study background: Newly reported HLA-C-restricted and thoroughly characterized HLA-B-restricted CMV epitopes were employed. Shared public TCR beta signatures pointed to both CMV infection and a matching HLA type. Study-wide points: Adding up the frequency of public TCR beta families identified people who carried CMV plus the relevant HLA. Clonotype analysis showed dominance of the ex vivo response by HLA-C-restricted CMV-specific TCR beta clonotypes.

The germline gives CDR1 SEHNR, CDR2 FQNEAQ (reference sequence). CDR3 length equals 16 residues. V was shortened by 1 base and J by 7 bases, with 19 bases between the two germline ends. This chain joins TRBV7-9 and TRBJ2-5; possible D gene TRBD1, 6 bases. The sequencing here drew on cultured CD8+ T cells from PBMCs, taken from culture after CMV antigen stimulation. This TCR was recovered from a human donor in good health (CMV status not recorded). Some clones in this sample may be carry-over from other donors' samples. Here the CDR3 DNA reads TGTGCCAGCAGCTTAGGGCCAGGGGACGCGAAGATGACCCAGTACTTC. It translates to CASSLGPGDAKMTQYF.